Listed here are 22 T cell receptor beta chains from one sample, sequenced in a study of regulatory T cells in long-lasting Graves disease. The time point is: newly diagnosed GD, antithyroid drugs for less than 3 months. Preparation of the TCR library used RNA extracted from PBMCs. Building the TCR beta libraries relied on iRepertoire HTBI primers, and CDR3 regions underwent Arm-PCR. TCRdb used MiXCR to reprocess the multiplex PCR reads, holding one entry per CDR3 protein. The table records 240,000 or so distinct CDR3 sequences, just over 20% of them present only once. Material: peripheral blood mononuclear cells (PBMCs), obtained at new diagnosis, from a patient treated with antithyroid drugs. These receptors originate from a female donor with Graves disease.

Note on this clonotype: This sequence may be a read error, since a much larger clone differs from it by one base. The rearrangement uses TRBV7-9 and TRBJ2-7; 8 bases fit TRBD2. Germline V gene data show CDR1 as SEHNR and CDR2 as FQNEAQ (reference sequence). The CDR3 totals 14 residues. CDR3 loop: CTSSLAGTTYEQYF. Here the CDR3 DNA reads TGTACCAGCAGCTTAGCGGGAACAACTTACGAGCAGTACTTC. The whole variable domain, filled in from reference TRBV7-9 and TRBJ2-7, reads DTGVSQNPRHKITKRGQNVTFRCDPISEHNRLYWYRQTLGQGPEFLTYFQNEAQLEKSRLLSDRFSAERPKGSFSTLEIQRTEQGDSAMYLCTSSLAGTTYEQYFGPGTRLTVT.

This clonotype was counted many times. CDR3 amino acids: CSASRGNTGELFF. The CDR3 bases are TGCAGTGCTAGTCGGGGGAACACCGGGGAGCTGTTTTTT. The chain has TRBV20-1 and TRBJ2-2; TRBD2 might be the D (5 bases). The germline CDR1 and CDR2 sequences are DFQATT and SNEGSKA (reference sequence). This CDR3 spans 13 amino acids. Trimming took 3 bases from V and 1 from J, leaving 6 bases between them.

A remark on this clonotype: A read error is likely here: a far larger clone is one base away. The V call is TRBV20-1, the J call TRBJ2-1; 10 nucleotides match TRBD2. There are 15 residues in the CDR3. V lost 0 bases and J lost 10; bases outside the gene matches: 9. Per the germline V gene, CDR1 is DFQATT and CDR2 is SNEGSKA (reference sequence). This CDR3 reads CSARDPSGSPYEQFF. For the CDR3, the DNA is TGCAGTGCTAGAGATCCTAGCGGGAGTCCCTACGAGCAGTTCTTC.

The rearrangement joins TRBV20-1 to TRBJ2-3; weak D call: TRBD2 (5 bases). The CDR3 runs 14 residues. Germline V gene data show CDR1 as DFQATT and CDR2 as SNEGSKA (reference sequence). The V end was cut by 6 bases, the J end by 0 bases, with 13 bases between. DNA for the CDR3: TGCAGTGCCACTAGGACGGGAAGCACAGATACGCAGTATTTT. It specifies CSATRTGSTDTQYF.

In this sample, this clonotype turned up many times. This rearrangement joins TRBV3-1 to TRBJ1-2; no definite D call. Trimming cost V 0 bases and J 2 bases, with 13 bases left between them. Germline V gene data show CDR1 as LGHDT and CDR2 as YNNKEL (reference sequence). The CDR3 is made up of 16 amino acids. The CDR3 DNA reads TGTGCCAGCAGCCAAGATTCTGGGGTAACAAACTATGGCTACACCTTC. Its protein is CASSQDSGVTNYGYTF.

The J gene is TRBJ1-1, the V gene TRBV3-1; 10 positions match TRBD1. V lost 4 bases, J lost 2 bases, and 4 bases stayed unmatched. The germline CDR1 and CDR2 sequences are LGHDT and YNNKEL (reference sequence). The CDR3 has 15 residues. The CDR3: CASSPDRGLNTEAFF. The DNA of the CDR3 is TGTGCCAGCAGCCCCGACAGGGGGCTTAACACTGAAGCTTTCTTT.

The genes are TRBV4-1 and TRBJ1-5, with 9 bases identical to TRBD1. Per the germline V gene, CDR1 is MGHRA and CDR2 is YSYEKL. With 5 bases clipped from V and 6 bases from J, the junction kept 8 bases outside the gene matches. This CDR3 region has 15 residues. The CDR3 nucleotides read TGCGCCAGCAGCATGGACAGGGGAGGAGCTCAGCCCCAGCATTTT. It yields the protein CASSMDRGGAQPQHF.

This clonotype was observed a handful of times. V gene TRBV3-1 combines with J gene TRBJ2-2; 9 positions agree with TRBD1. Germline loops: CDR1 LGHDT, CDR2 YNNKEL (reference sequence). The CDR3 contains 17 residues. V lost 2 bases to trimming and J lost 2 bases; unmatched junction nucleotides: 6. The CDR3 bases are TGTGCCAGCAGCCAACCCAAGACAGGGGGAAACACCGGGGAGCTGTTTTTT. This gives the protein CASSQPKTGGNTGELFF.

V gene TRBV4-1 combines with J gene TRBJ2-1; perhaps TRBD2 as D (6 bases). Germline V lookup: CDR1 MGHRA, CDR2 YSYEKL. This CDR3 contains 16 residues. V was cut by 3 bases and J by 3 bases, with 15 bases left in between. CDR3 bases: TGCGCCAGCAGCCACCTTAAACCGGGAGACTACAATGAGCAGTTCTTC. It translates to CASSHLKPGDYNEQFF.

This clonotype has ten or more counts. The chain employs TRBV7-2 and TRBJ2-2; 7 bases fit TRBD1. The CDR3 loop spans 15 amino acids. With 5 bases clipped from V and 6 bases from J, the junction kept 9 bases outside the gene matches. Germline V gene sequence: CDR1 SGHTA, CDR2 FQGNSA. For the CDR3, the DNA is TGTGCCAGCAGCGCGACAGGGCTGGTCTCCGGGGAGCTGTTTTTT. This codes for CASSATGLVSGELFF.

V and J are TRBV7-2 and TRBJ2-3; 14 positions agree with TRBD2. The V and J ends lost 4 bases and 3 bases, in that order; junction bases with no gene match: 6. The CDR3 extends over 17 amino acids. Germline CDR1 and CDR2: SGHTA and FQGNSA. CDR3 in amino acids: CASSYRLAGGPTDTQYF. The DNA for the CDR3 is TGTGCCAGCAGCTACAGACTAGCGGGGGGGCCGACAGATACGCAGTATTTT.

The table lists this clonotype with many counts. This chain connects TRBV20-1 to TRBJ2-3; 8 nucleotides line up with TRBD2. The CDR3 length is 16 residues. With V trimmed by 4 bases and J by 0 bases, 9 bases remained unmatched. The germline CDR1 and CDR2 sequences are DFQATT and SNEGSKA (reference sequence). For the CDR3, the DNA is TGCAGTGCTACGGGGGGGGGAAGGGCGAGCACAGATACGCAGTATTTT. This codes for CSATGGGRASTDTQYF.

In DNA, the CDR3 is TGTGCCAGCAGCCTCCGACTAGCGGGAGGGCCAGGAAATGAGCAGTTCTTC. Its protein is CASSLRLAGGPGNEQFF. The chain combines TRBV7-9 with TRBJ2-1; 14 nucleotides align to TRBD2. The ends lost 5 bases at V and 7 bases at J; junction bases unmatched: 10. Germline CDR1 SEHNR, CDR2 FQNEAQ (reference sequence). The CDR3 spans 17 residues.

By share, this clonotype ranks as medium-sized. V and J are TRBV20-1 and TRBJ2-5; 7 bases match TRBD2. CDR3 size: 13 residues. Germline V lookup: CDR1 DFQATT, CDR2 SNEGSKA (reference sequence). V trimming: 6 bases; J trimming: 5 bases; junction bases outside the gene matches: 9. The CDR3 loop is CSANFDGGETQYF. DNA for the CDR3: TGCAGTGCCAACTTCGACGGGGGGGAGACCCAGTACTTC.

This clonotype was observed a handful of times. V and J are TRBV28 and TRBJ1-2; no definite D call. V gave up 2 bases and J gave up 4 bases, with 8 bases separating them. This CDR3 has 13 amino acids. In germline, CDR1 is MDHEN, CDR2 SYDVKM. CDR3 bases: TGTGCCAGCAGTTTAAGGGTCACCTATGGCTACACCTTC. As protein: CASSLRVTYGYTF.

The CDR3, as DNA: TGTGCCAGCAGTTTAAGGATTCTGTATGGCTACACCTTC. This encodes CASSLRILYGYTF. The rearrangement links TRBV12-3 or TRBV12-4 to TRBJ1-2; D uncertain. V lost 2 bases, J lost 5 bases, and 9 bases lay in between. This CDR3 has 13 amino acids.

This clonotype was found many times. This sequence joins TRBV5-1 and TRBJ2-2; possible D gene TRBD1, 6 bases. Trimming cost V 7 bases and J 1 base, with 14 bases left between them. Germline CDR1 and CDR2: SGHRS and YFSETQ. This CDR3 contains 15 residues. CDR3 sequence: CASHSGQLNTGELFF. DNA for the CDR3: TGCGCCAGCCACTCCGGACAGCTGAACACCGGGGAGCTGTTTTTT. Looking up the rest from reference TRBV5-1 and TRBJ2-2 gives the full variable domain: KAGVTQTPRYLIKTRGQQVTLSCSPISGHRSVSWYQQTPGQGLQFLFEYFSETQRNKGNFPGRFSGRQFSNSRSEMNVSTLELGDSALYLCASHSGQLNTGELFFGEGSRLTVL.

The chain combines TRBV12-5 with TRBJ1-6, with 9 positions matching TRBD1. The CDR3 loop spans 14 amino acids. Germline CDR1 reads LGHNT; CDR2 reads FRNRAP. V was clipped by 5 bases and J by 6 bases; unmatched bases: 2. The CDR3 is CASGPDRGNSPLHF. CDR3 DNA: TGTGCTAGTGGTCCGGACAGGGGTAATTCACCCCTCCACTTT. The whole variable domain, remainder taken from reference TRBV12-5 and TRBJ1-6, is DARVTQTPRHKVTEMGQEVTMRCQPILGHNTVFWYRQTMMQGLELLAYFRNRAPLDDSGMPKDRFSAEMPDATLATLKIQPSEPRDSAVYFCASGPDRGNSPLHFGNGTRLTVT.

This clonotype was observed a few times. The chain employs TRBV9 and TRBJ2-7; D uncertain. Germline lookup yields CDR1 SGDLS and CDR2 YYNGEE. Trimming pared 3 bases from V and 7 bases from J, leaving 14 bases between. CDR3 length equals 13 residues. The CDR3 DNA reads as TGTGCCAGCAGCGGGGGAAACCTTATGGAGCAGTACTTC. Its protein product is CASSGGNLMEQYF.

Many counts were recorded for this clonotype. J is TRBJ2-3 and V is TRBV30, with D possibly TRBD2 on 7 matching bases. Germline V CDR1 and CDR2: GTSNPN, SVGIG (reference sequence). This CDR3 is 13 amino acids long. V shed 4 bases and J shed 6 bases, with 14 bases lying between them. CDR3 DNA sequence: TGTGCCTGGACTTGGGGGGGCGCGGATACGCAGTATTTT. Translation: CAWTWGGADTQYF.

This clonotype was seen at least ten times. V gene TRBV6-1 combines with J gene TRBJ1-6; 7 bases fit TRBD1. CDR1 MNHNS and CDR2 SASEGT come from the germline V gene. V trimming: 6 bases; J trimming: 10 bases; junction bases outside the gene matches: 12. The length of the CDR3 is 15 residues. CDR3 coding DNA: TGTGCCAGCAGAACCTCAGGGGGATCAGGCTCACCCCTCCACTTT. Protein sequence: CASRTSGGSGSPLHF.

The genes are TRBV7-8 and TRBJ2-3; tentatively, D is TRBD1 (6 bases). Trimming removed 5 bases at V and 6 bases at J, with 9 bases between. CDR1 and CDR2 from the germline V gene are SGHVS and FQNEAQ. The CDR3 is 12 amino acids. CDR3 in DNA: TGTGCCAGCAGCGATACAGGGGATACGCAGTATTTT. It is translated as CASSDTGDTQYF. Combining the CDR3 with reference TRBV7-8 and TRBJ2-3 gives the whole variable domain GAGVSQSPRYKVAKRGQDVALRCDPISGHVSLFWYQQALGQGPEFLTYFQNEAQLDKSGLPSDRFFAERPEGSVSTLKIQRTQQEDSAVYLCASSDTGDTQYFGPGTRLTVL.